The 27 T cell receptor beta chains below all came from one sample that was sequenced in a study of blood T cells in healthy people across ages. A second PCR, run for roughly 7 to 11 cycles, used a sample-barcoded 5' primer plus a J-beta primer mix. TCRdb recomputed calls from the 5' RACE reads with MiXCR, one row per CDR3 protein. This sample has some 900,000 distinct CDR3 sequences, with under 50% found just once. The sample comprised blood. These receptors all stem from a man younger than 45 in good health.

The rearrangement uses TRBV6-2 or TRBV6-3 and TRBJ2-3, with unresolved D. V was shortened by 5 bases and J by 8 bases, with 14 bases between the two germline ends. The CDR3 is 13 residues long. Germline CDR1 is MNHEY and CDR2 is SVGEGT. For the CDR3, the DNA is TGTGCCAGCAGTCACAGCGCCCCCGGTACGCAGTATTTT. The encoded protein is CASSHSAPGTQYF.

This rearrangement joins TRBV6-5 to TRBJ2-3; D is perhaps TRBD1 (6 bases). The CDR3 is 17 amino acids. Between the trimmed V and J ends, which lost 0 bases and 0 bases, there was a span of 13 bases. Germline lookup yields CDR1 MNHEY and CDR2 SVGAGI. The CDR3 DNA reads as TGTGCCAGCAGTTACTCCCCCAGGGGTATAAGCACAGATACGCAGTATTTT. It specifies CASSYSPRGISTDTQYF.

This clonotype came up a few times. CDR3 DNA: TGTGCCAGCAGCTCCGGACTAGCGGGGGTCCCAGATACGCAGTATTTT. Its protein product is CASSSGLAGVPDTQYF. This sequence joins TRBV7-8 and TRBJ2-3; 13 nucleotides agree with TRBD2. Trimming cost V 4 bases and J 4 bases; bases outside gene matches: 5. Germline values: CDR1 SGHVS, CDR2 FQNEAQ. The CDR3 extends over 16 amino acids.

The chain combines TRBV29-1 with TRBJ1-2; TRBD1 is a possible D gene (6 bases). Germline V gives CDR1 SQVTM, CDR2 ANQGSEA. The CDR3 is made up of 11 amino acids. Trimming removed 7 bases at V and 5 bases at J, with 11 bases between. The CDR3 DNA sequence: TGCAGCGAGGGGGGGACATATGGCTACACCTTC. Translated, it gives CSEGGTYGYTF.

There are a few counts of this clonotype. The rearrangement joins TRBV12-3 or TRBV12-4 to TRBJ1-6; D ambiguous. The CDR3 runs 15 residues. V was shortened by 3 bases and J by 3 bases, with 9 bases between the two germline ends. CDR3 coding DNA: TGTGCCAGCAGTTTCGCCAGCTACTATAATTCACCCCTCCACTTT. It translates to CASSFASYYNSPLHF.

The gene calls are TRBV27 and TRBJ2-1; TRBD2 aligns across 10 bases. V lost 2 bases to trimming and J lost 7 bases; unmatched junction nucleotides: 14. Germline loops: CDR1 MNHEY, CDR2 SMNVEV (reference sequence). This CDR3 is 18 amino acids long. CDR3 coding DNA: TGTGCCAGCAGTTTAAATGCTCCCCTAGCGGGGGCCCCGAATGAGCAGTTCTTC. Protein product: CASSLNAPLAGAPNEQFF.

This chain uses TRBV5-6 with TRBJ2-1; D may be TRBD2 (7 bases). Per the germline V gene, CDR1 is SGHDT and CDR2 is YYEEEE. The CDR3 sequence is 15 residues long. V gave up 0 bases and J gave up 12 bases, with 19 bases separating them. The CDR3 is CASSLARLRGHGQFF. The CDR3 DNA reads TGTGCCAGCAGCTTGGCCAGGCTGCGGGGGCATGGGCAGTTCTTC.

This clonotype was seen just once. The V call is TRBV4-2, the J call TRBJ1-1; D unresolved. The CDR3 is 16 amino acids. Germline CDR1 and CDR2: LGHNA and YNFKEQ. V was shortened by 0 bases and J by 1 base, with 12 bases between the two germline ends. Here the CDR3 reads CASSQDLREGNTEAFF. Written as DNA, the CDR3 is TGTGCCAGCAGCCAAGATTTGAGGGAGGGGAACACTGAAGCTTTCTTT.

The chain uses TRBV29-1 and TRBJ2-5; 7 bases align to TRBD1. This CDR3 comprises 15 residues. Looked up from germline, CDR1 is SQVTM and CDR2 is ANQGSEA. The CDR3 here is CSALRLGQSGETQYF. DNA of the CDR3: TGCAGTGCTCTTCGGTTGGGACAGTCTGGAGAGACCCAGTACTTC.

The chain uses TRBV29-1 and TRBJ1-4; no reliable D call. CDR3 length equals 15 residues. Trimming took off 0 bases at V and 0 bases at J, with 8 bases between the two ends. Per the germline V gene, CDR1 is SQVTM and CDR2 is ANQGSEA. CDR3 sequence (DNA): TGCAGCGTTGAAGAAAGGGATTCAACTAATGAAAAACTGTTTTTT. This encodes CSVEERDSTNEKLFF.

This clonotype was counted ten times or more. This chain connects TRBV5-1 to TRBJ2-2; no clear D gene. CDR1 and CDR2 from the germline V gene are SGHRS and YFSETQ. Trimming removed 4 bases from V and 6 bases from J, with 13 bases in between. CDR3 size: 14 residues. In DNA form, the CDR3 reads TGCGCCAGCAGCGCCAGTATGGTGCCCGGGGAGCTGTTTTTT. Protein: CASSASMVPGELFF.

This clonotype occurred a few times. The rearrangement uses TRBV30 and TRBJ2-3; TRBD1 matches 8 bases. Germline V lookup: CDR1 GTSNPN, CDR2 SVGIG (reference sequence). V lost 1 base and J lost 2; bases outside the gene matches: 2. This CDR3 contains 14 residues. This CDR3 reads CAWSGTGFTDTQYF. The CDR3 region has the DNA TGTGCCTGGAGTGGGACAGGGTTCACAGATACGCAGTATTTT.

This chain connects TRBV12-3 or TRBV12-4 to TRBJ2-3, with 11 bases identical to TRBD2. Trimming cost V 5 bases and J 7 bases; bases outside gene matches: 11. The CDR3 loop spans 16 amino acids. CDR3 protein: CASSLRVAGGQNTQYF. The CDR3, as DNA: TGTGCCAGCAGTCTCCGGGTAGCGGGGGGGCAGAATACGCAGTATTTT.

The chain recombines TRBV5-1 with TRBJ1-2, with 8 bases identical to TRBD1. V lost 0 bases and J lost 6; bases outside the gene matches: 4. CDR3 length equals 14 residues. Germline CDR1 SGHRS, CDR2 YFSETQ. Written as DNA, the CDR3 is TGCGCCAGCAGCTTGGGACAGGGGACCCATGGCTACACCTTC. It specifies CASSLGQGTHGYTF.

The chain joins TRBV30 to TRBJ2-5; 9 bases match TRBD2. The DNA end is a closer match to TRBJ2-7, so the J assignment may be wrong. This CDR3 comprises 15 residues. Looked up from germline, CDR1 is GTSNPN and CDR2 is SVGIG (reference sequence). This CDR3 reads CAWSFQSGGQYEQYF. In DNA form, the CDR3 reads TGTGCCTGGAGTTTCCAAAGCGGGGGGCAGTACGAGCAGTACTTC.

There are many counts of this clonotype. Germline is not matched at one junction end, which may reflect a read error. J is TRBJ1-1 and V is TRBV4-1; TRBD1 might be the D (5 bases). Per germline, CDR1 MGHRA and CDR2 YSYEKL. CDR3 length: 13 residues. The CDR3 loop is CASSQGRNTEAFF. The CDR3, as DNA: TGTGCCAGCAGCCAGGGCCGGAACACTGAAGCTTTCTTT.

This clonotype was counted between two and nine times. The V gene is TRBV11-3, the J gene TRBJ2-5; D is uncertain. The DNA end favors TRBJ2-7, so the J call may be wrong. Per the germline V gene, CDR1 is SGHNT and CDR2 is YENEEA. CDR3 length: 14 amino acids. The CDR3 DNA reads TGTGCCAGCAGCTTAGGCTCAGAAGCCTACGAGCAGTACTTC. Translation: CASSLGSEAYEQYF.

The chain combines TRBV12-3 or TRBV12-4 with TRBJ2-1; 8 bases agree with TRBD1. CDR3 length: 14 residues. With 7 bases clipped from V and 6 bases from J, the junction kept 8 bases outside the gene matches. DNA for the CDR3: TGTGCCAGCATTGGGCAGGGGGCTTTCAATGAGCAGTTCTTC. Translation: CASIGQGAFNEQFF.

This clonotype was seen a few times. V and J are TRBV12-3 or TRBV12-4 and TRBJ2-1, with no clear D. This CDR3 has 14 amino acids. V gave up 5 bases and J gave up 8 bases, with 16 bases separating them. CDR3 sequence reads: CASSPWEGGDEQFF. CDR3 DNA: TGTGCCAGCAGTCCCTGGGAAGGTGGCGATGAGCAGTTCTTC.

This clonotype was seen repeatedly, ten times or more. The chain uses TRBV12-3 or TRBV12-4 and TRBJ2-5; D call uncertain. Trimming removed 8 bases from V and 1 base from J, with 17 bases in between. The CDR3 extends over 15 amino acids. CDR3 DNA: TGTGCCAGCGGCCCGGGCCGAGGATTCCAAGAGACCCAGTACTTC. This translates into CASGPGRGFQETQYF.

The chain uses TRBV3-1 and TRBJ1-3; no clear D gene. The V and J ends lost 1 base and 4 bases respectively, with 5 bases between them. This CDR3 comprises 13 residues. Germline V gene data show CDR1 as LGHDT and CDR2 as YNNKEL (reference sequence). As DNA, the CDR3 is TGTGCCAGCAGCCAAGGAGTAGGAAACACCATATATTTT. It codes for CASSQGVGNTIYF.

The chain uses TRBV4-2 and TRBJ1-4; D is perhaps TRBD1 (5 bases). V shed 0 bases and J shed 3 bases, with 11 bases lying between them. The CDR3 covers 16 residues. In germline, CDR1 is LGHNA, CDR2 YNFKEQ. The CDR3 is CASSQDHGGANEKLFF. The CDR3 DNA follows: TGTGCCAGCAGCCAAGATCACGGGGGTGCTAATGAAAAACTGTTTTTT.

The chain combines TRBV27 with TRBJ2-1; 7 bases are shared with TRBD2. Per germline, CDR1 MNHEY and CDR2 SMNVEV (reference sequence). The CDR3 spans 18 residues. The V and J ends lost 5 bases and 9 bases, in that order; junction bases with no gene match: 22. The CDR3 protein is CASSPIKLQRGLKGEQFF. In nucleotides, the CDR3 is TGTGCCAGCAGTCCTATTAAACTCCAGCGGGGATTGAAGGGTGAGCAGTTCTTC.

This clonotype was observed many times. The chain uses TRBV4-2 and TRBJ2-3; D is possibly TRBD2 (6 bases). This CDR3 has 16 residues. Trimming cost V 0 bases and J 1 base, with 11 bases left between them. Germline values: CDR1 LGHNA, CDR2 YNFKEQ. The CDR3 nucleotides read TGTGCCAGCAGCCAAGATTGGGCTAGCGGCACAGATACGCAGTATTTT. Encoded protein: CASSQDWASGTDTQYF.

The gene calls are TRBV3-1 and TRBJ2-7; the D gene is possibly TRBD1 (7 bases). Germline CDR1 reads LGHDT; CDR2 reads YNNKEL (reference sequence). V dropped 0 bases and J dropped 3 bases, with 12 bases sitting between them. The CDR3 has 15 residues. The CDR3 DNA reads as TGTGCCAGCAGCCAAGAGGCAGGGGGGTACTACGAGCAGTACTTC. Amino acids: CASSQEAGGYYEQYF.

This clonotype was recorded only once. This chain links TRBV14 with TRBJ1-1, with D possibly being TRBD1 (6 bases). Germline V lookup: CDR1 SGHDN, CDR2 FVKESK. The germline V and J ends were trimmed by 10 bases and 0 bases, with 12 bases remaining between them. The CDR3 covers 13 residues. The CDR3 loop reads CATGGSMNTEAFF. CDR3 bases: TGTGCCACCGGGGGCAGCATGAACACTGAAGCTTTCTTT.

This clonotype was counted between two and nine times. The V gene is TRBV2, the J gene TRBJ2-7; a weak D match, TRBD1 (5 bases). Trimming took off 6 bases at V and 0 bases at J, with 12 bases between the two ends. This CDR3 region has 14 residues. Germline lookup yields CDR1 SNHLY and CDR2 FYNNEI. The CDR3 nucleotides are TGTGCCAGCAGCGTATTGGACAACTCCTACGAGCAGTACTTC. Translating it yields CASSVLDNSYEQYF.